This TCR beta chain stems from a study of early T cells in non-severe SARS-CoV-2 infection (dated by TCRdb to the early 2020s). Looking at the study overall: Bulk RNA from unsorted whole blood was used for TCR sequencing, so alpha and beta chains could not be paired. What the study reported, not specific to this receptor: VDJdb matching was skewed toward anti-spike CD8 responses and likely underestimated virus-specific expansions, missing private and CD4 specificities.

This clonotype was detected many times. No antigen is known for it. No per-base quality is available; no much larger clone lies one base away. The library was generated by 5' RACE. Sequenced on a NextSeq 500. The TCR library protocol attached unique molecular identifiers to individual cDNA molecules to correct for sequencing error and PCR bias. Both TCR alpha and beta chains were sequenced, and tight co-correlation was observed between alpha and beta sequence abundances in each sample. Processing in the source paper ran as follows. Decombinator V4 was used to annotate TCR sequences for V gene, J gene and CDR3. TCRs were defined as expanded if a significant change between any two time points was detected under a Poisson model with p below 0.0001. TCR abundances were normalised to the total number of TCRs sequenced per sample and were expressed as counts per million. TRAV1-2 paired with TRAJ12, TRAJ20 or TRAJ33 defined MAIT TCRs, while TRAV10 paired with TRAJ18 defined iNKT TCRs. VDJdb, accessed on 1 November 2021, was searched for TCRs annotated for CMV, EBV and SARS-CoV-2, and TCRs annotated for more than one antigen were excluded. Through fastp at Q25 and MiXCR, TCRdb rebuilt clones from the public reads, retaining in-frame beta chains. One record per CDR3 amino acid sequence lists the most common genes and DNA. V and J calls and clone size were set by TCRdb, not the authors. Here the sample has about 23,000 distinct CDR3 sequences; 5.3% occur a single time. The ten top clones hold about 10% of the sample.

This was a case-control study nested in a cohort of healthcare workers in London, UK, who had nasopharyngeal swab PCR tests and blood samples taken every week. Healthcare workers were recruited during the week of the UK lockdown, between 23 and 31 March 2020, and followed weekly for up to roughly 15 weeks. The junction carries 9 bases between V and J, which are trimmed by 5 bases and 10 bases respectively. The CDR3, cysteine through phenylalanine, is 11 amino acids long. Only the CDR3 DNA stays, 33 bases, in frame from base 1. The germline V gene gives CDR1 as SGHNT and CDR2 as YENEEA. This sequence originates from an adult who was a healthcare worker with PCR-confirmed SARS-CoV-2 infection or an uninfected control (not recorded which). The chain joins TRBV11-3 to TRBJ2-1, with no confident D gene call. Sample: whole blood. For the CDR3, the sequence is CASSAIVEQFF. The DNA reads TGTGCCAGCAGCGCCATAGTCGAGCAGTTCTTC.